These 18 T cell receptor beta chains were all obtained from the same sample, sequenced in a study of shared clonotypes between healthy human individuals. This table comes from immunoSEQ multiplex PCR, and its TCRdb copy is limited to in-frame clones, with some not included. This table has approximately 2.3 million clones, approximately 95% appearing once. Sample: naive CD4+ T cells from PBMCs. Subset here: CD45RA+ positively selected. All receptors come from a man between 18 and 35 years old in good health. Some clones in this sample may be carry-over from other donors' samples.

The V call is TRBV2, the J call TRBJ1-2, with TRBD1 as a possible D gene (6 bases). Per the germline V gene, CDR1 is SNHLY and CDR2 is FYNNEI. Trimming removed 1 base at V and 5 bases at J, with 14 bases between. The CDR3 is 15 residues long. The CDR3 DNA follows: TGTGCCAGCAGTGAAGGGGGCAGGGGAAGGTATGGCTACACCTTC. Its protein product is CASSEGGRGRYGYTF.

In its sample, this clone was seen once. The chain couples TRBV5-1 to TRBJ2-7; 7 nucleotides agree with TRBD2. There are 14 residues in the CDR3. Germline V gene data show CDR1 as SGHRS and CDR2 as YFSETQ. After removal of 4 bases from V and 2 bases from J, the junction contained 6 bases not matched to a gene. CDR3 loop: CASSNERGAYEQYF. CDR3 sequence (DNA): TGCGCCAGCAGCAACGAACGGGGGGCCTACGAGCAGTACTTC. The full variable domain, completed using reference TRBV5-1 and TRBJ2-7, is KAGVTQTPRYLIKTRGQQVTLSCSPISGHRSVSWYQQTPGQGLQFLFEYFSETQRNKGNFPGRFSGRQFSNSRSEMNVSTLELGDSALYLCASSNERGAYEQYFGPGTRLTVT.

The J gene is TRBJ2-5, the V gene TRBV27; D is unclear. This CDR3 comprises 13 residues. V lost 2 bases, J lost 0 bases, and 4 bases lay in between. Per the germline V gene, CDR1 is MNHEY and CDR2 is SMNVEV (reference sequence). The CDR3 DNA reads TGTGCCAGCAGTTTACGGTACCAAGAGACCCAGTACTTC. Its protein product is CASSLRYQETQYF.

The chain joins TRBV30 to TRBJ2-1; D is uncertain. Deletions cut 8 bases from V and 8 bases from J, with 13 bases between. This CDR3 is built from 11 residues. Germline V gives CDR1 GTSNPN, CDR2 SVGIG (reference sequence). This chain's CDR3 is CARHWMDEQFF. DNA of the CDR3: TGTGCCCGCCACTGGATGGATGAGCAGTTCTTC.

This chain uses TRBV7-9 with TRBJ2-7; 9 positions agree with TRBD1. The length of the CDR3 is 14 residues. V was pared by 5 bases and J by 7 bases, with 9 bases of the junction left unmatched. The germline gives CDR1 SEHNR, CDR2 FQNEAQ (reference sequence). The chain's CDR3 is CASSPGTGNREQYF. In nucleotides, the CDR3 is TGTGCCAGCAGCCCTGGGACAGGGAATCGGGAGCAGTACTTC.

The V and J genes are TRBV15 and TRBJ1-3; 7 bases agree with TRBD1. Germline V lookup: CDR1 LNHNV, CDR2 YYDKDF (reference sequence). This CDR3 contains 15 residues. V lost 6 bases, J lost 0 bases, and 5 bases stayed unmatched. The CDR3 is CATSTGALSGNTIYF. The CDR3 coding sequence is TGTGCCACCAGTACAGGGGCCCTCTCTGGAAACACCATATATTTT.

The DNA of the CDR3 is TGTGCCACCAGCAGACGATCAGGACGCACGGGAAACACCATATATTTT. Translation: CATSRRSGRTGNTIYF. This chain joins TRBV15 and TRBJ1-3; D is unclear. CDR1 and CDR2 (germline): LNHNV, YYDKDF (reference sequence). V shed 2 bases and J shed 4 bases, with 15 bases lying between them. The CDR3 covers 16 residues.

V is TRBV5-1 and J is TRBJ2-5; D unclear. Germline V gene data show CDR1 as SGHRS and CDR2 as YFSETQ. V was shortened by 4 bases and J by 3 bases, with 4 bases between the two germline ends. The CDR3 runs 11 residues. This CDR3 is CASSVKETQYF. In nucleotides, the CDR3 is TGCGCCAGCAGCGTAAAAGAGACCCAGTACTTC.

V and J are TRBV15 and TRBJ1-2; 10 positions agree with TRBD1. The CDR3 consists of 13 residues. The V segment lost 0 bases and the J segment 8 bases; nucleotides outside the gene matches: 0. The germline gives CDR1 LNHNV, CDR2 YYDKDF (reference sequence). CDR3 nucleotide sequence: TGTGCCACCAGCAGAGAGGGACAGGGGGGCTACACCTTC. Protein product: CATSREGQGGYTF.

The chain couples TRBV25-1 to TRBJ2-2; D is ambiguous. V dropped 6 bases and J dropped 2 bases, with 19 bases sitting between them. The CDR3 sequence is 17 residues long. Per germline, CDR1 MGHDK and CDR2 SYGVNS. CDR3 loop: CASRLEVLRENTGELFF. The CDR3 coding sequence is TGTGCCAGCAGACTCGAGGTCCTCCGAGAAAACACCGGGGAGCTGTTTTTT.

The chain joins TRBV4-1 to TRBJ1-4; TRBD1 is a possible D gene (6 bases). The CDR3 length is 16 residues. CDR1 is MGHRA and CDR2 is YSYEKL in the germline V gene. V lost 4 bases and J lost 1, with 13 bases in between. This CDR3 reads CASSPISDRTNEKLFF. In DNA, the CDR3 is TGCGCCAGCAGCCCAATATCGGACAGAACTAATGAAAAACTGTTTTTT.

V gene TRBV7-3 combines with J gene TRBJ2-2; tentative D call: TRBD1 (8 bases). In germline, CDR1 is SGHTA, CDR2 FQGTGA. The CDR3 is 17 residues long. The germline V and J ends were trimmed by 2 bases and 7 bases, with 20 bases remaining between them. CDR3 nucleotides: TGTGCCAGCAGCTTACGCCCCGGACAGGGAGGGATCGGGGAGCTGTTTTTT. Translating gives CASSLRPGQGGIGELFF.

The genes are TRBV19 and TRBJ2-7, with D possibly TRBD2 on 5 matching bases. CDR3 length: 14 amino acids. Looked up from germline, CDR1 is LNHDA and CDR2 is SQIVND (reference sequence). The ends were cut back, 5 bases at V and 0 bases at J, with 11 bases in the middle. CDR3 loop: CASSRRTDSYEQYF. As DNA, the CDR3 is TGTGCCAGTAGTCGTCGGACTGACTCCTACGAGCAGTACTTC.

The CDR3 nucleotides are TGTGCCAGCAGTTATGGGGGGATCTCCTACAATGAGCAGTTCTTC. Translating gives CASSYGGISYNEQFF. The chain uses TRBV6-6 and TRBJ2-1; D possibly corresponds to TRBD2 (6 bases). This CDR3 has 15 residues. V was cut by 3 bases and J by 0 bases, with 9 bases left in between. Per germline, CDR1 MNHNY and CDR2 SVGAGI (reference sequence).

The CDR3 bases are TGTGCCACCAGCAGAGGTGGGACAGCTAGGACCTACGAGCAGTACTTC. It encodes CATSRGGTARTYEQYF. This chain joins TRBV15 and TRBJ2-7; TRBD1 agrees at 7 bases. This CDR3 spans 16 amino acids. Germline-derived CDR1 and CDR2 are LNHNV and YYDKDF (reference sequence). Trimming took 1 base from V and 2 from J; bases not matched to a gene: 8.

The chain recombines TRBV11-3 with TRBJ1-1, with TRBD1 matching over 11 bases. Germline-derived CDR1 and CDR2 are SGHNT and YENEEA. CDR3 length: 16 residues. The V gene end was trimmed by 3 bases and the J gene end by 0 bases; junction bases not matched to a gene: 3. The CDR3 DNA reads TGTGCCAGCAGCTTGGGGACAGGGGGTATGAACACTGAAGCTTTCTTT. It encodes CASSLGTGGMNTEAFF. Together with reference TRBV11-3 and TRBJ1-1, the CDR3 gives the full variable domain: EAGVVQSPRYKIIEKKQPVAFWCNPISGHNTLYWYLQNLGQGPELLIRYENEEAVDDSQLPKDRFSAERLKGVDSTLKIQPAELGDSAVYLCASSLGTGGMNTEAFFGQGTRLTVV.

The rearrangement joins TRBV5-4 to TRBJ2-2, with a tentative D call TRBD1 (6 bases). This CDR3 has 17 amino acids. The germline V gene encodes CDR1 SGHNT and CDR2 YYREEE (reference sequence). Trimming took off 0 bases at V and 4 bases at J, with 16 bases between the two ends. The CDR3 is CASSLASQGLSTGELFF. The CDR3 DNA follows: TGTGCCAGCAGCTTGGCCTCCCAGGGGCTATCCACCGGGGAGCTGTTTTTT.

The rearrangement uses TRBV7-3 and TRBJ2-7, with a tentative D call TRBD2 (5 bases). Germline CDR1 and CDR2: SGHTA and FQGTGA. This CDR3 contains 14 residues. V was clipped by 5 bases and J by 5 bases, with 16 bases between them. CDR3 amino acids: CASSPGLAADEQYF. As DNA, the CDR3 is TGTGCCAGCAGCCCCGGACTTGCGGCGGACGAGCAGTACTTC.